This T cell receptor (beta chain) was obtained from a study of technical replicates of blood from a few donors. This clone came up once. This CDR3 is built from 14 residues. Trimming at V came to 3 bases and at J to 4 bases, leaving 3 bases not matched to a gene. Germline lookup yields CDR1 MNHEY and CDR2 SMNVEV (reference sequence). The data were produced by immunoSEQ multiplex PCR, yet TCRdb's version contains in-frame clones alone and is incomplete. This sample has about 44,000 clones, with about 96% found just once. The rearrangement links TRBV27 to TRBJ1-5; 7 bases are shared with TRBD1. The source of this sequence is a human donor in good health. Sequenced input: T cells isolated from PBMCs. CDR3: CASSFRDSNQPQHF. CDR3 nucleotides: TGTGCCAGCAGTTTCCGGGACAGTAATCAGCCCCAGCATTTT.